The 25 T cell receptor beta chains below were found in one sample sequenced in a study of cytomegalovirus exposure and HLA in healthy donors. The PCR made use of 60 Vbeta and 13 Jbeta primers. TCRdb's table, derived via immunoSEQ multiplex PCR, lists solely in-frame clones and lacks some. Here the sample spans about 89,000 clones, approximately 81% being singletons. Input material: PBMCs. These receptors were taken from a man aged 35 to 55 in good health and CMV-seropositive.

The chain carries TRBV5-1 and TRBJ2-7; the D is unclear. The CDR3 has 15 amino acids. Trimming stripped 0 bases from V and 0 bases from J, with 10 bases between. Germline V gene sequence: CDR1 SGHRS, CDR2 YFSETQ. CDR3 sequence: CASSLAGYGSYEQYF. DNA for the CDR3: TGCGCCAGCAGCTTGGCCGGGTATGGCTCCTACGAGCAGTACTTC.

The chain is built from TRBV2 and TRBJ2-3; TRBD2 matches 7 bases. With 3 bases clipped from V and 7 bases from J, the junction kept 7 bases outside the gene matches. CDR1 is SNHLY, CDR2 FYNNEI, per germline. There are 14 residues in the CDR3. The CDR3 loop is CASSEGGRGNTQYF. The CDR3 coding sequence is TGTGCCAGCAGTGAGGGAGGGCGGGGTAATACGCAGTATTTT.

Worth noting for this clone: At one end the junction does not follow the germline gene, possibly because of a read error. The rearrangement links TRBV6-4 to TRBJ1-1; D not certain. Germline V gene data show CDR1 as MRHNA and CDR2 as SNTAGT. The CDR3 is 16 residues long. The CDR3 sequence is CASSDSQPHPNSEAFF. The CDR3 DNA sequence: TGTGCCAGCAGTGACTCCCAGCCACACCCTAACAGTGAAGCTTTCTTT.

The DNA of the CDR3 is TGTGCCAGCAGAGGGGATTACTACGAGCAGTACTTC. Its protein product is CASRGDYYEQYF. V gene TRBV2 combines with J gene TRBJ2-5; a weak D match, TRBD1 (5 bases). Matching the DNA end better, TRBJ2-7 makes the J call doubtful. This CDR3 contains 12 residues. CDR1 SNHLY and CDR2 FYNNEI come from the germline V gene.

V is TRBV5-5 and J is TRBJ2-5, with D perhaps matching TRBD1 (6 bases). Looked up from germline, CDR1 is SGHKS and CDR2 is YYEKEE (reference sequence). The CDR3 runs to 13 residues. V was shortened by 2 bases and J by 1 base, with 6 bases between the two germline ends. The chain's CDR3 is CASSFRGQETQYF. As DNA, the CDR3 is TGTGCCAGCAGCTTCAGGGGCCAAGAGACCCAGTACTTC.

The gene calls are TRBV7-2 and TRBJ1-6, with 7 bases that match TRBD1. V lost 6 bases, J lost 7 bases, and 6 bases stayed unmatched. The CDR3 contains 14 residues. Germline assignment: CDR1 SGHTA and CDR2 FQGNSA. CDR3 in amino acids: CASRHGQENSPLHF. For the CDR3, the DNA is TGTGCCAGCAGACACGGACAGGAAAATTCACCCCTCCACTTT.

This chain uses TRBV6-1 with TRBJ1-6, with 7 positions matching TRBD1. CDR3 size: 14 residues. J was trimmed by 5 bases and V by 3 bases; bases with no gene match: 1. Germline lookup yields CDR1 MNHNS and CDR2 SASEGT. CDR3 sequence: CASSEGQNNSPLHF. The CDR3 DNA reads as TGTGCCAGCAGTGAGGGACAGAATAATTCACCCCTCCACTTT.

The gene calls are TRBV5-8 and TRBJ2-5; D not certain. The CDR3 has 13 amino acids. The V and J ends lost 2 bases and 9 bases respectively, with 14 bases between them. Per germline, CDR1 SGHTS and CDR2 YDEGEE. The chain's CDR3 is CASSFQRPSAQYF. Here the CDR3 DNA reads TGTGCCAGCAGCTTCCAGCGCCCCTCGGCCCAGTACTTC.

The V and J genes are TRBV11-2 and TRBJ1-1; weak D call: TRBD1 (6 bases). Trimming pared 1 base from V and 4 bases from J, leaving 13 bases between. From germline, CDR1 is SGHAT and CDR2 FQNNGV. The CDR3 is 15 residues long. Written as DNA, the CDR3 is TGTGCCAGCAGCTTAGGGGGGACAACTGGCACTGAAGCTTTCTTT. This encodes CASSLGGTTGTEAFF.

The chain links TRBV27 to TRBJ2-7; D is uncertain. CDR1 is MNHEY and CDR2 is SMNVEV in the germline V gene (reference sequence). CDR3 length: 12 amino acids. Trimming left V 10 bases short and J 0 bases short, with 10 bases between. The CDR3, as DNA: TGTGCCACTCGAGACTTCTCCTACGAGCAGTACTTC. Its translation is CATRDFSYEQYF.

The CDR3 region is CASSLVGTGGYEQYF. The CDR3 DNA follows: TGCGCCAGCAGCTTGGTGGGGACAGGTGGTTACGAGCAGTACTTC. This chain joins TRBV5-1 and TRBJ2-7, with TRBD1 matching over 8 bases. Losses at the gene ends were 0 bases for V and 4 bases for J; bases not matched to a gene: 6. The CDR3 loop spans 15 amino acids. From germline, CDR1 is SGHRS and CDR2 YFSETQ. The full variable domain, its missing parts supplied by reference TRBV5-1 and TRBJ2-7, is KAGVTQTPRYLIKTRGQQVTLSCSPISGHRSVSWYQQTPGQGLQFLFEYFSETQRNKGNFPGRFSGRQFSNSRSEMNVSTLELGDSALYLCASSLVGTGGYEQYFGPGTRLTVT.

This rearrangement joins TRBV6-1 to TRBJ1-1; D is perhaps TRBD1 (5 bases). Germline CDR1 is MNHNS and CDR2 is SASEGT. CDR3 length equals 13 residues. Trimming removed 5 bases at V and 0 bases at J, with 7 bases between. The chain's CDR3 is CASSTTVNTEAFF. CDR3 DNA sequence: TGTGCCAGCAGTACGACAGTGAACACTGAAGCTTTCTTT.

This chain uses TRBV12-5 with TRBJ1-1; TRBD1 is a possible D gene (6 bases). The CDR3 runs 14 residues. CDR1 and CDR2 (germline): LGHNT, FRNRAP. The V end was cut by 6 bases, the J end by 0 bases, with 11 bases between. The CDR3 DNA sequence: TGTGCTAGTGGAGCGGACAGCTTGAACACTGAAGCTTTCTTT. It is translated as CASGADSLNTEAFF.

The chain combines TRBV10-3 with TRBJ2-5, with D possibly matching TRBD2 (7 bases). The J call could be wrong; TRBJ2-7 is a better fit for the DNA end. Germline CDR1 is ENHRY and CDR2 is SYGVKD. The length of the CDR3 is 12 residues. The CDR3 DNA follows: TGTGCCATGTCCCCGGGGGGCAACGAGCAGTACTTC. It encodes CAMSPGGNEQYF.

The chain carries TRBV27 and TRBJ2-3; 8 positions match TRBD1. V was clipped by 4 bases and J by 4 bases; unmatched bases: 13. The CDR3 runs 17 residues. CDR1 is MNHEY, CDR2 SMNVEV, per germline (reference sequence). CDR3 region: CASSSQLRGLLSDTQYF. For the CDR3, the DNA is TGTGCCAGCAGTTCGCAACTCAGGGGGCTATTATCAGATACGCAGTATTTT.

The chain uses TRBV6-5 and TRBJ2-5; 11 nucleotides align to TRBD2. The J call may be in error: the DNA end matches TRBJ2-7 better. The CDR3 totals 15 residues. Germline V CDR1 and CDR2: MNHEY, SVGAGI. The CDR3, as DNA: TGTGCCAGCAGTAGTGGACTAGCGGGCGTCTACGAGCAGTACTTC. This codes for CASSSGLAGVYEQYF.

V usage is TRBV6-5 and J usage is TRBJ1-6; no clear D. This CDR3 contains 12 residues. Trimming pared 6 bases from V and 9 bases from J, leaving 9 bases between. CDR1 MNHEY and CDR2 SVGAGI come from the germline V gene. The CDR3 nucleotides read TGTGCCAGCAGCCCCCGGGGTTCACCCCTCCACTTT. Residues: CASSPRGSPLHF.

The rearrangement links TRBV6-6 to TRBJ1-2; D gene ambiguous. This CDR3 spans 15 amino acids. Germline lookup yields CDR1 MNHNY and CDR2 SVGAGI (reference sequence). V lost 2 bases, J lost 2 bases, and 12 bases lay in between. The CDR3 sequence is CASSYRTEGNYGYTF. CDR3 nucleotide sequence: TGTGCCAGCAGTTACCGAACAGAAGGAAACTATGGCTACACCTTC.

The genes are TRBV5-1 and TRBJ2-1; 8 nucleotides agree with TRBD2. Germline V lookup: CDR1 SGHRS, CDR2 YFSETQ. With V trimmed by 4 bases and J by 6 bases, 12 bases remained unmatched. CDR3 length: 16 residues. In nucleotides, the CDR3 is TGCGCCAGCAGCGTTACCGGCGGCGGGACTAGCAATGAGCAGTTCTTC. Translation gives CASSVTGGGTSNEQFF.

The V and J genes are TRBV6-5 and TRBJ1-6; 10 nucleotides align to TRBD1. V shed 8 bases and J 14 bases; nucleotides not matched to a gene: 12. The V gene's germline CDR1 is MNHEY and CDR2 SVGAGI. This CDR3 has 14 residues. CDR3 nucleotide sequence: TGTGCCAGCGGTCTTGGGACAGGGGTTATAGCCCTCCACTTT. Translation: CASGLGTGVIALHF.

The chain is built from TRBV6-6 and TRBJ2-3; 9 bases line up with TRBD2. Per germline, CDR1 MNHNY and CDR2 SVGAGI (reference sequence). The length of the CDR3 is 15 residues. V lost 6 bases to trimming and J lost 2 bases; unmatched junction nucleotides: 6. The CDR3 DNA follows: TGTGCCAGCAGAGCTAGCGGGACTCTCACAGATACGCAGTATTTT. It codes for CASRASGTLTDTQYF.

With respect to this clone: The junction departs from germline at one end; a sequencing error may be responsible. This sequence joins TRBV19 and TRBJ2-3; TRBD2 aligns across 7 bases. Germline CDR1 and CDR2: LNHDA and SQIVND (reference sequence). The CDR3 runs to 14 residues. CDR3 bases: TGTGCCAATAGTATCGAGCGGGGTAGAGATACGCAGTATTTT. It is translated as CANSIERGRDTQYF.

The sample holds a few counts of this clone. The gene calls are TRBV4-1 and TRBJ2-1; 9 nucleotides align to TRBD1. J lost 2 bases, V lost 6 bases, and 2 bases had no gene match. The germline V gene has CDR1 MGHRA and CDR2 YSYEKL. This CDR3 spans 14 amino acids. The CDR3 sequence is CASRGQGPYNEQFF. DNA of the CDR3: TGCGCCAGCAGGGGACAGGGCCCCTACAATGAGCAGTTCTTC.

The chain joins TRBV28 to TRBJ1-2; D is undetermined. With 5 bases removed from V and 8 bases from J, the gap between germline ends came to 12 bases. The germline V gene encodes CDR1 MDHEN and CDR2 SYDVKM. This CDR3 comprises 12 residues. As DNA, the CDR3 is TGTGCCAGCAGTCCACTATCGGGAGGCTACACCTTC. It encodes CASSPLSGGYTF.

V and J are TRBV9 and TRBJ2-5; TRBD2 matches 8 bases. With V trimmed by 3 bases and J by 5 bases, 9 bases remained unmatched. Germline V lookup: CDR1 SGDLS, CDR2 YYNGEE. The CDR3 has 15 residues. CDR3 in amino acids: CASSAPGTRIETQYF. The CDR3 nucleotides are TGTGCCAGCAGCGCACCCGGGACTAGGATTGAGACCCAGTACTTC.